This T cell receptor (beta chain) was profiled in a study of response to subunit inactivated influenza vaccine. General study points: The authors proposed limited new T cell recruitment per seasonal influenza vaccination.

CDR1 and CDR2 from the germline V gene are DFQATT and SNEGSKA (reference sequence). The CDR3 consists of 15 residues. The junction had 7 bases not matched to a gene; V was cut back by 4 bases and J by 5 bases. At least ten counts were recorded for this clonotype. Its target is unknown. One entry per CDR3 protein, called by TCRdb with MiXCR from the RT-PCR reads. Here the sample spans more than 700,000 distinct CDR3 sequences, 21% being singletons. This chain uses TRBV20-1 with TRBJ2-3; 12 positions agree with TRBD2. Sequenced here: PBMCs from blood, sampled around 5 days after vaccination. The source of this sequence is a man over 45 who received an inactivated influenza vaccine. The DNA of the CDR3 is TGCAGTGCTAAGCCGACTAGCGGGAGTGAAGATACGCAGTATTTT. This translates into CSAKPTSGSEDTQYF.